This T cell receptor (beta chain) was documented in a study of shared clonotypes between healthy human individuals. This CDR3 has 11 residues. V lost 4 bases and J 6 bases, leaving 7 bases between the germline ends. Germline CDR1 and CDR2: SEHNR and FQNEAQ (reference sequence). The donors, all of them Caucasian adults, lived in Nashville, Tennessee. Sequencing used immunoSEQ multiplex PCR; TCRdb keeps in-frame clones, though not all of them. The data hold a few million clones, with approximately 90% observed a single time. This sequence joins TRBV7-9 and TRBJ2-7; TRBD1 might be the D (6 bases). The receptor was isolated from a man aged 18 to 29 in good health. Some clones in this sample may be carry-over from other donors' samples. Sequenced material: naive CD4+ T cells from PBMCs. Stated subset: CD45RA+ positively selected. CDR3 residues: CASSSGVEQYF. In DNA, the CDR3 is TGTGCCAGCAGCTCAGGGGTCGAGCAGTACTTC.